This TCR beta chain was identified during a study of blood T cell repertoires in COVID-19. Study background: Italy, Spain and the United States were the sources of the convalescent and acute COVID-19 samples. T cells, B-cell-depleted T cells, or PBMCs supplied cDNA or gDNA.

Seattle's enrolled individuals joined amid active infection and were then monitored longitudinally. This CDR3 contains 14 residues. The V gene lost 4 bases and the J gene lost 4 bases, with 8 bases spanning the gap. The germline CDR1 and CDR2 sequences are SEHNR and FQNEAQ (reference sequence). As originally analysed: From reference gene primer amplification, estimates of nucleated cell counts were derived. Some clones are missing from TCRdb's copy, which holds only in-frame ones; the method was immunoSEQ multiplex PCR. That table gives V, J and clone size, and the DNA gave D and trimming. The sample yields 68,000 or so clones, roughly 87% seen once.

The TCR was taken from a man in his fifties with COVID-19, enrolled during active disease. This chain connects TRBV7-9 to TRBJ2-6, with TRBD1 as a possible D gene (6 bases). Sequenced material: peripheral blood. CDR3 sequence reads: CASSSGVGANVLTF. As DNA, the CDR3 is TGTGCCAGCAGCTCAGGGGTGGGGGCCAACGTCCTGACTTTC.